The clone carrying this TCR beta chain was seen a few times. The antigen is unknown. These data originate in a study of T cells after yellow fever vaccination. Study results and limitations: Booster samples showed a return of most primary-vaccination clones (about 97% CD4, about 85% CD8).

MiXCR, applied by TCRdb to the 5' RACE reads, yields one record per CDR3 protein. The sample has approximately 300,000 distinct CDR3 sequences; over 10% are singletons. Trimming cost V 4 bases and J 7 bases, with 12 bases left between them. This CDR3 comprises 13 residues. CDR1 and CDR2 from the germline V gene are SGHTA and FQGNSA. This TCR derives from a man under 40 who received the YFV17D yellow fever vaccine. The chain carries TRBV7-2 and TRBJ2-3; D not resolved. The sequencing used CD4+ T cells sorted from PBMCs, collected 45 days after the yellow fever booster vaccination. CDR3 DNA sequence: TGTGCCAGCAGCTCTCAGAGTTATAATACGCAGTATTTT. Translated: CASSSQSYNTQYF.